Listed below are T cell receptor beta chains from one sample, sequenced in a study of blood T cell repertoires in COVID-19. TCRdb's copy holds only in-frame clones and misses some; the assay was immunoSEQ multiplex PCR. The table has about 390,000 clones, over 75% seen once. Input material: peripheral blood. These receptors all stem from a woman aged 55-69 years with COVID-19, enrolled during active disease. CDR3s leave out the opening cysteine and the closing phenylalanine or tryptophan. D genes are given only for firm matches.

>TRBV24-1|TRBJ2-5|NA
APDLGPPLAETQY
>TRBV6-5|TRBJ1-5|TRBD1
ASSYRDRGSNQPQH
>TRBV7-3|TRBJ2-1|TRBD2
ASSSSSGGIEQF
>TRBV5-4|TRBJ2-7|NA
ASSPPGLEKRPLDEQY
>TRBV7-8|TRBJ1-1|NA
ASSFHLGTIEAF
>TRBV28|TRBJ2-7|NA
ASSGGSYEQY
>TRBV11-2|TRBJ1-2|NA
ASSLEEGSRYGYT
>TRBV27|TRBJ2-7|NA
ASSSTNLYEQY
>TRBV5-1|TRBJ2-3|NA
ASSSLAAFTDTQY
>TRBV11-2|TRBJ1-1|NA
ASSLNSEAF
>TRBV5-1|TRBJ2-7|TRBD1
ASRIDAGGNYEQY
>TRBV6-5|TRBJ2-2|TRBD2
ASSYSLAGDTGELF
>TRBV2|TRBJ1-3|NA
ASSESGNTIY
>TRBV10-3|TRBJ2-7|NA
AISEKQYSYEQY
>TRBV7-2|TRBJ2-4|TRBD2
ASSDRLAGGLAKNIQY
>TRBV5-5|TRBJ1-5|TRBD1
ASSPGQGYDQPQH
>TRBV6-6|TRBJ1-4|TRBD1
ASNRQGAVEKLF
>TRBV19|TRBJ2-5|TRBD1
ASSGQGVGETQY
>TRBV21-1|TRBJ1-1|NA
ASSNKTGENTEAF
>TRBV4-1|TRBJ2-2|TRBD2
ASSQESGGASGELF
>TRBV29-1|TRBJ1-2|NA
SVVWGGSNYGYT
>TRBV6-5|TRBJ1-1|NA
ASSYRNTEAF
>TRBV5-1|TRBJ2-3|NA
ASSFGLAPDTQY
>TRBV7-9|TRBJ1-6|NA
ASSQLGANSPLH
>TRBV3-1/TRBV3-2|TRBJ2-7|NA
ASSQDASRYEQY
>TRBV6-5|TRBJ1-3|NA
ASSYRRGAGNTIY
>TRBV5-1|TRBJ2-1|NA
ASSGGQGFNEQF
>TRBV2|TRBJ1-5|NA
ASRRTVSNQPQH
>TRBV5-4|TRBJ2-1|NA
ASSFLRDEQF